This record concerns one T cell receptor (beta chain) sequence. Its target is unknown. The V gene end was trimmed by 0 bases and the J gene end by 9 bases; junction bases not matched to a gene: 25. CDR1 and CDR2 from the germline V gene are MNHEY and SMNVEV (reference sequence). CDR3 size: 20 residues. This record belongs to a study of OX40 agonist ivuxolimab in advanced cancers. The overall study: Under the entry rules, prior anti-PD-1, anti-PD-L1 or anti-CTLA-4 therapy was allowed, and about 40% had some.

The protocol was immunoSEQ multiplex PCR, while the TCRdb copy is restricted to in-frame clones and leaves out a portion. The sample has about 70,000 clones, around 84% seen once. Study results and limitations: Averaging showed that CD8+ T cells had more expanded clones than CD4+ did.

On cycle 4 day 1 and cycle 7 day 1, as well as at baseline, blood was sampled. The chain combines TRBV27 with TRBJ2-5; TRBD1 aligns across 7 bases. This sample comprised CD4+ or CD8+ T cells sorted from blood, obtained in a trial of the OX40 agonist ivuxolimab. The source is an adult with an advanced solid tumor such as melanoma, head and neck, liver or kidney cancer. This CDR3 is CASSLSRPARGRVGRDAQYF. The CDR3 DNA is TGTGCCAGCAGTTTATCGAGGCCGGCTAGGGGGCGCGTTGGCCGAGACGCCCAGTACTTC.